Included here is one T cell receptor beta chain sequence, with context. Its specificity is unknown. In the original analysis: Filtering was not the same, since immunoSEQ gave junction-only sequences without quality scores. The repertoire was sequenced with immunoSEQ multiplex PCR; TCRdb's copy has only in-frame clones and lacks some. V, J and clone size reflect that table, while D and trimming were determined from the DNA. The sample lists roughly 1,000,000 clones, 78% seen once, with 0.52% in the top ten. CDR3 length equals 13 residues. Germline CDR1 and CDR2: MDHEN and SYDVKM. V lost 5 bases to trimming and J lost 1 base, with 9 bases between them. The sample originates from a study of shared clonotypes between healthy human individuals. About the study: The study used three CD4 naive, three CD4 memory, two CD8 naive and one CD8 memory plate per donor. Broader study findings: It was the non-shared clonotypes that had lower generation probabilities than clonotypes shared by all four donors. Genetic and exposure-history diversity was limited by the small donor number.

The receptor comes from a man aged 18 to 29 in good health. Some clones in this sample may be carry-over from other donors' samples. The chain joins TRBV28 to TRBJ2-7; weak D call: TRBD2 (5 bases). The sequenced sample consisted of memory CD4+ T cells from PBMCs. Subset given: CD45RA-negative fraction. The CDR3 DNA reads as TGTGCCAGCAGTCGAGGGATTTCCTACGAGCAGTACTTC. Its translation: CASSRGISYEQYF.